This T cell receptor (beta chain) was observed in a study of blood T cell repertoires in COVID-19. This clone has just a few counts. The CDR3 consists of 14 residues. V trimming: 2 bases; J trimming: 3 bases; junction bases outside the gene matches: 4. Looked up from germline, CDR1 is LGHDT and CDR2 is YNNKEL (reference sequence). Some clones are missing from TCRdb's copy, which holds only in-frame ones; the method was immunoSEQ multiplex PCR. The table shows 40,000 to 55,000 clones, with around 85% occurring only once. This chain connects TRBV3-1 (or the pseudogene TRBV3-2) to TRBJ2-7, with TRBD2 matching 7 bases. The sequenced sample consisted of peripheral blood. The clonotype originates from a woman older than 75 with acute or convalescent COVID-19. CDR3 amino acids: CASSQYRGVYEQYF. The DNA of the CDR3 is TGTGCCAGCAGCCAATACCGGGGGGTCTACGAGCAGTACTTC.